This T cell receptor beta chain emerged from a study of regulatory T cells. CD4+ cells were sorted into CD25-high CD127-low regulatory cells and CD25-low CD127-high conventional cells. On this clone itself: Antigen specificity is unknown.

Amplification used 52 TRBV primers and 13 TRBJ primers. Assay used: immunoSEQ multiplex PCR; TCRdb lists only in-frame clones, some missing. This table holds about 30,000 clones, around 90% found once. Notes on the study in general: In patients, unique TRB V-J pairs were restricted and V/J usage skewed, especially in Tregs. Hydrophobic residues at CDR3 positions 6 and 7 were enriched in conventional CD4+ T cells of CD3G-deficient patients.

The CDR3 runs to 14 residues. Per the germline V gene, CDR1 is MDHEN and CDR2 is SYDVKM. The ends were cut back, 3 bases at V and 0 bases at J, with 9 bases in the middle. The sequencing sample was made of conventional CD4+ T cells sorted from blood. The chain has TRBV28 and TRBJ2-7; possibly TRBD2 for D (6 bases). The sequence was obtained from a person under 30 with CD3G deficiency. DNA of the CDR3: TGTGCCAGCAGTTTTGGAGGGAACTCCTACGAGCAGTACTTC. This encodes CASSFGGNSYEQYF.